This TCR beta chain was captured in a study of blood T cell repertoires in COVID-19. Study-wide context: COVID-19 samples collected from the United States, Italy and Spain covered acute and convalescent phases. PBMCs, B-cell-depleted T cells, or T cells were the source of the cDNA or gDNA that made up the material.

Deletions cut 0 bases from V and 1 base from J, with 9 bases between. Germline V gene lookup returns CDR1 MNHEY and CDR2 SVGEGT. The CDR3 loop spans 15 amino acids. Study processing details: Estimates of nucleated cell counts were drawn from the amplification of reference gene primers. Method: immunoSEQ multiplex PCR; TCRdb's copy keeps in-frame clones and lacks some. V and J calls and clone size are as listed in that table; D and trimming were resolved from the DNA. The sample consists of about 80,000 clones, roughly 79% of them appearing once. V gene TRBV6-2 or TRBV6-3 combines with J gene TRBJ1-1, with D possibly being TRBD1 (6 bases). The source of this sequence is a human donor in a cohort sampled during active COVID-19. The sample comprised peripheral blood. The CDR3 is CASSYSQGSNTEAFF. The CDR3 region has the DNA TGTGCCAGCAGTTACTCGCAGGGGTCGAACACTGAAGCTTTCTTT.